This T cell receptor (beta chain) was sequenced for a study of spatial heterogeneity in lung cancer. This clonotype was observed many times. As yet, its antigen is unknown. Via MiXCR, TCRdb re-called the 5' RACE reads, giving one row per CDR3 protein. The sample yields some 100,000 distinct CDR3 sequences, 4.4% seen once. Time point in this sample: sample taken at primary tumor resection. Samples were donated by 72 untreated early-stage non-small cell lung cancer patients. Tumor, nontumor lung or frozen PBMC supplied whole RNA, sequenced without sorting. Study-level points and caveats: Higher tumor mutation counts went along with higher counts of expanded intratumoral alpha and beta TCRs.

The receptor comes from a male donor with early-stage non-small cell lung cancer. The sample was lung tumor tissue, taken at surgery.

The CDR3 here is CAWSHVSSYNSPLHF. The CDR3 nucleotides read TGTGCCTGGAGTCACGTGAGCTCCTATAATTCACCCCTCCACTTT. The chain is built from TRBV30 and TRBJ1-6; D not certain. The V end was cut by 2 bases, the J end by 0 bases, with 8 bases between. This CDR3 is 15 amino acids long. Germline V gives CDR1 GTSNPN, CDR2 SVGIG (reference sequence).